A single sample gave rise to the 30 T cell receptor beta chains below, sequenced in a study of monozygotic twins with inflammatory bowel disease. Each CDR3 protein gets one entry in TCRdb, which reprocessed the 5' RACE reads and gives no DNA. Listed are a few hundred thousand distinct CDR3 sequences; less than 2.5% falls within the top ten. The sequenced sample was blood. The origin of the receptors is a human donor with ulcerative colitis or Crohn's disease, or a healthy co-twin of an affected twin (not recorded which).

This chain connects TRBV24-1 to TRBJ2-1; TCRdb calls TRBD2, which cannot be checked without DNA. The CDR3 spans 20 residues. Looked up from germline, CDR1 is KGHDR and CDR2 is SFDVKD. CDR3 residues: CATSDFATSGTEGLGNEQFF.

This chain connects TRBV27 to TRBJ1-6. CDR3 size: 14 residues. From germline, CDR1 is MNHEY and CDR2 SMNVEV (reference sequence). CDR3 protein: CASSFSNRDSPLHF.

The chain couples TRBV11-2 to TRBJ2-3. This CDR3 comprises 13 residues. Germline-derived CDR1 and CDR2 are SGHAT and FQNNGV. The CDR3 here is CASSLDRGLAQYF.

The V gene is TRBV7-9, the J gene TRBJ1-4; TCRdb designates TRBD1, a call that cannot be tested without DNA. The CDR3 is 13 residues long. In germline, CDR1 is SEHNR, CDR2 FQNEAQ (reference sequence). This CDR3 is CASRTGGREKLFF.

This CDR3 is CASSPGGSGALNEQFF. This sequence joins TRBV12-3 or TRBV12-4 and TRBJ2-1; TCRdb selects TRBD2, and the lack of DNA leaves this call unchecked. This CDR3 has 16 amino acids.

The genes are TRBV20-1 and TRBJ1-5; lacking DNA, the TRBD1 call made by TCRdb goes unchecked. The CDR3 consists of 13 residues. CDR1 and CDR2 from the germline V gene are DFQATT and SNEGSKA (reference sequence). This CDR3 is CSAEQGADQPQHF.

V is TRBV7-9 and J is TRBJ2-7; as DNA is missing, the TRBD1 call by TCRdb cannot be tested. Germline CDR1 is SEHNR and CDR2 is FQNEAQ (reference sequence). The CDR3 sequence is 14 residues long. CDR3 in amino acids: CASSPDTVSYEQYF.

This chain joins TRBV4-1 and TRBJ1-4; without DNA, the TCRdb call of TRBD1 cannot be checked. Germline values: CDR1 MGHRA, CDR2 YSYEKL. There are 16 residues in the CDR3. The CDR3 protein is CASSQTQQGLDEKLFF.

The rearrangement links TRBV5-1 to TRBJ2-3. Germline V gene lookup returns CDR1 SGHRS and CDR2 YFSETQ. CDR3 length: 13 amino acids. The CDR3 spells CASSLVYRDTQYF.

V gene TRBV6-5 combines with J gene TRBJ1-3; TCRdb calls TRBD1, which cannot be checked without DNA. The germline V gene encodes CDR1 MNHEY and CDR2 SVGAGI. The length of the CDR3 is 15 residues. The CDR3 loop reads CASSYSQGAGNTIYF.

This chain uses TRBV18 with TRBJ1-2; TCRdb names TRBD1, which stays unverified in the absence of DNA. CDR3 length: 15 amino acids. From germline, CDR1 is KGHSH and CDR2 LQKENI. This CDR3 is CASSPYRDREEGYTF.

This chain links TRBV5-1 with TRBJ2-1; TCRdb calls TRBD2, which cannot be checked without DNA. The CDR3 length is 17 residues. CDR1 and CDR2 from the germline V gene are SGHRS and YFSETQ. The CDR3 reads CASSSTPTSGRAGEQFF. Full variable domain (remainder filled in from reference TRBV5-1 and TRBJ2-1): KAGVTQTPRYLIKTRGQQVTLSCSPISGHRSVSWYQQTPGQGLQFLFEYFSETQRNKGNFPGRFSGRQFSNSRSEMNVSTLELGDSALYLCASSSTPTSGRAGEQFFGPGTRLTVL.

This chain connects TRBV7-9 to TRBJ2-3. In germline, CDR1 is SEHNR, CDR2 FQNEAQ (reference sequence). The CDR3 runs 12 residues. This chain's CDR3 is CASSERVDTQYF.

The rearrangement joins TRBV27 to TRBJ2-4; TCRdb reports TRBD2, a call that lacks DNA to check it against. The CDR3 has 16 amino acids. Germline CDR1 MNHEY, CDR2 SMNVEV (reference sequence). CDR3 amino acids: CASSPLTSGILNIQYF.

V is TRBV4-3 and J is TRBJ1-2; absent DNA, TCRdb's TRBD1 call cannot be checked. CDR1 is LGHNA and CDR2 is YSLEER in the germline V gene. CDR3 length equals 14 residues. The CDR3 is CASSHRDSYYGYTF.

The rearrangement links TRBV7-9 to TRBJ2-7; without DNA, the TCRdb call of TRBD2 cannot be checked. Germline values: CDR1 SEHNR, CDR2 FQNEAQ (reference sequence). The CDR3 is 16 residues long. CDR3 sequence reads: CASSVASGGAFYEQYF.

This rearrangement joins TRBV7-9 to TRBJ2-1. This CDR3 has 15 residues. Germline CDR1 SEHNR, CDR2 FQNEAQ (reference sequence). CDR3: CASSTGQGAYNEQFF.

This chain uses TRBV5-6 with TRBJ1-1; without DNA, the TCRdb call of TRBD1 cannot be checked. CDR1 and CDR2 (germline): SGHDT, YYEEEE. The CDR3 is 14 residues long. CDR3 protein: CASRLGRGVTEAFF. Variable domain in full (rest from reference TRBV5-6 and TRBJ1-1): DAGVTQSPTHLIKTRGQQVTLRCSPKSGHDTVSWYQQALGQGPQFIFQYYEEEERQRGNFPDRFSGHQFPNYSSELNVNALLLGDSALYLCASRLGRGVTEAFFGQGTRLTVV.

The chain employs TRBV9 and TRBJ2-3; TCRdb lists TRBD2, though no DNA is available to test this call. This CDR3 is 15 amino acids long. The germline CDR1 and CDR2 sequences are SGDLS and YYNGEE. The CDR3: CASSVGPSGSDTQYF.

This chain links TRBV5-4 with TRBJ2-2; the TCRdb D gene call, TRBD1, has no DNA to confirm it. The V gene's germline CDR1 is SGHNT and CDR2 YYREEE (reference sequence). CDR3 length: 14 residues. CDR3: CATGEPRVTGELFF.

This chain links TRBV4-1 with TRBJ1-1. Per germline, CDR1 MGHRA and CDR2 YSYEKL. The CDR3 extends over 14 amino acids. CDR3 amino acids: CASSQEGKNTEAFF.

CDR3 sequence reads: CASSYLRASGANVLTF. The chain links TRBV6-5 to TRBJ2-6; absent DNA, TCRdb's TRBD2 call cannot be checked. This CDR3 is 16 amino acids long. Germline V gene data show CDR1 as MNHEY and CDR2 as SVGAGI.

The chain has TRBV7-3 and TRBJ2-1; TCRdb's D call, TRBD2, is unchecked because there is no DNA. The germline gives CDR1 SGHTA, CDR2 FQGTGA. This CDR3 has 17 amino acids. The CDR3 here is CASSLGLLAGGPNEQFF.

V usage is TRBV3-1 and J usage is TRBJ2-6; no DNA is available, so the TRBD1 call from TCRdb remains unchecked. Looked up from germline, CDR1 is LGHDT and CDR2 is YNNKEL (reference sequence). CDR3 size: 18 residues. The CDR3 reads CASSPTQGLGRPANVLTF. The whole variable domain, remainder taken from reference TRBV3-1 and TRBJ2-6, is DTAVSQTPKYLVTQMGNDKSIKCEQNLGHDTMYWYKQDSKKFLKIMFSYNNKELIINETVPNRFSPKSPDKAHLNLHINSLELGDSAVYFCASSPTQGLGRPANVLTFGAGSRLTVL.

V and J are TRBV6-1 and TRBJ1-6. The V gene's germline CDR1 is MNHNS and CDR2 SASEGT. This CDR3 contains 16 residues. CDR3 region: CASSGTNGASNSPLHF.

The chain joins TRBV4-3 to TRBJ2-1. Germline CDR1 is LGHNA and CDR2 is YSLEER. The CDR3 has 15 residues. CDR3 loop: CASSQDQLDYDEQFF.

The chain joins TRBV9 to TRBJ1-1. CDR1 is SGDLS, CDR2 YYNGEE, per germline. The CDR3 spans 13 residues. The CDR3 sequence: CASGEGPNTEAFF.

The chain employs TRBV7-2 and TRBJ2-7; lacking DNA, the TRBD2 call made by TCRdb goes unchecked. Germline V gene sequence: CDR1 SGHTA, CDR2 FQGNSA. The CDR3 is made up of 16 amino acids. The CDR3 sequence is CASSLDSGGSSYEQYF.

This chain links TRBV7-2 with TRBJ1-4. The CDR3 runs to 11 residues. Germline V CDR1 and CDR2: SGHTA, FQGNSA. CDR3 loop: CASKLGEKLFF.

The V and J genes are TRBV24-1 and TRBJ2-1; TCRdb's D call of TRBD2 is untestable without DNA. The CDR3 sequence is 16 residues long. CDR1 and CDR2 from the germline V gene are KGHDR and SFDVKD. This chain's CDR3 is CATSPSGQPSYNEQFF.